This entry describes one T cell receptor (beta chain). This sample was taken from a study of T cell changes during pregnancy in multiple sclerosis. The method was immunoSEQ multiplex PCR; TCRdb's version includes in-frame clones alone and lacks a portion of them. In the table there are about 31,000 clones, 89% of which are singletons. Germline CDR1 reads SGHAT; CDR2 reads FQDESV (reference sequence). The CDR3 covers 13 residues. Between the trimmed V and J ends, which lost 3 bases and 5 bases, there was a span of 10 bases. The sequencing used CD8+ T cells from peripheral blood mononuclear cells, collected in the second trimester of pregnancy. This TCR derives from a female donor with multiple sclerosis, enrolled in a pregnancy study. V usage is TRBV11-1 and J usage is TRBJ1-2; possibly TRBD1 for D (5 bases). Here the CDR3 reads CASSFLGGYGYTF. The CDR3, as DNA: TGTGCCAGCAGCTTCTTGGGGGGATATGGCTACACCTTC.